This T cell receptor beta chain appears in the sequencing data of a study of cytomegalovirus exposure and HLA in healthy donors. General observations from the study: Roughly uniform depth of sequencing across donors was assumed in presence/absence analyses. A prior analysis recorded that most TCR beta V segments were productive about 87% or about 30% of the time.

Among the donors, all were healthy bone marrow donors. Germline CDR1 and CDR2: MGHRA and YSYEKL. Germline trimming cut 1 base from V and 4 bases from J; bases unmatched to any gene: 7. This CDR3 is built from 16 residues. The PCR had 60 Vbeta and 13 Jbeta primers. TCRdb keeps only in-frame clones here, not all; method: immunoSEQ multiplex PCR. Of approximately 120,000 clones listed, about 76% are singletons. As concerns this clone: What it binds is unknown.

V usage is TRBV4-1 and J usage is TRBJ2-3, with TRBD2 matching 8 bases. Sequenced sample: PBMCs. The clonotype originates from a woman aged 55 to 70 in good health and CMV-seropositive. The DNA of the CDR3 is TGCGCCAGCAGCCAAGCAGTCGGGGGGGCAGCAGATACGCAGTATTTT. This sequence encodes CASSQAVGGAADTQYF.